These T cell receptor beta chains were read from a single sample in a study of shared clonotypes between healthy human individuals. TCRdb's table, derived via immunoSEQ multiplex PCR, lists solely in-frame clones and lacks some. The data contain about 180,000 clones, approximately 92% of them singletons. The sequenced sample was naive CD4+ T cells sorted from blood. These receptors were taken from a woman in her twenties or thirties in good health. Both conserved end residues are part of each CDR3. The order of the fields is D gene, V gene, clone size, J gene, CDR3 DNA, CDR3 protein. The D gene is left open where the match is weak. A row's size may be missing; if present it is once, few, many or a size class.

>TRBD1|TRBV11-2|NA|TRBJ2-7
TGTGCCAGCAGCCTAGGGACAGGGTACGAGCAGTACTTC
CASSLGTGYEQYF
>NA|TRBV5-4|NA|TRBJ2-7
TGTGCCAGCAGCACTGGACCGGGACAATCCTACGAGCAGTACTTC
CASSTGPGQSYEQYF
>TRBD2|TRBV28|once|TRBJ2-7
TGTGCCAGCAGTTCACCTAGCGGGACCTACGAGCAGTACTTC
CASSSPSGTYEQYF
>TRBD1|TRBV7-8|NA|TRBJ2-7
TGTGCCAGCAGCTTACCCGGGACAGAGACCTACGAGCAGTACTTC
CASSLPGTETYEQYF
>TRBD2|TRBV5-1|NA|TRBJ2-7
TGCGCCAGCAGCTTGGGACTAGCGCAAACCTACGAGCAGTACTTC
CASSLGLAQTYEQYF
>NA|TRBV28|once|TRBJ2-7
TGTGCCAGCAGTTTCCGGAGTCGTCTACCCTACGAGCAGTACTTC
CASSFRSRLPYEQYF
>TRBD2|TRBV29-1|once|TRBJ2-1
TGCAGCGTTGAGCAGCGGGAGGGGTACAATGAGCAGTTCTTC
CSVEQREGYNEQFF
>NA|TRBV7-9|NA|TRBJ2-7
TGTGCCAGCAGCCGTATTCGGGTCGAGCAGTACTTC
CASSRIRVEQYF
>NA|TRBV6-1|NA|TRBJ1-5
TGTGCCAGCAGTGTGAGCAATCAGCCCCAGCATTTT
CASSVSNQPQHF
>NA|TRBV6-5|NA|TRBJ1-4
TGTGCCAGCAGTTACCTCTTCGGGCTCCGTTATGAAAAACTGTTTTTT
CASSYLFGLRYEKLFF
>NA|TRBV6-5|NA|TRBJ2-7
TGTGCCAGCTCCCAAGGTACTTACGAGCAGTACTTC
CASSQGTYEQYF